This passage covers 10 T cell receptor beta chains from one sample sequenced in a study of shared clonotypes between healthy human individuals. Data came from immunoSEQ multiplex PCR; TCRdb stores just in-frame clones and leaves some out. This sample yields about 2.4 million clones, of which around 90% are seen a single time; over 0.12% belongs to the top ten. The sample was naive CD4+ T cells sorted from blood. Stated subset: CD45RA+ positively selected. The receptors derive from a young man in good health.

In DNA form, the CDR3 reads TGTGCCAGCAGCCCTGGGGGGCTAGCCAAAAACATTCAGTACTTC. Protein product: CASSPGGLAKNIQYF. The V and J genes are TRBV11-3 and TRBJ2-4; D is possibly TRBD1 or TRBD2 (6 bases each). Trimming cost V 5 bases and J 0 bases, with 11 bases left between them. Germline CDR1 and CDR2: SGHNT and YENEEA. CDR3 size: 15 residues.

This chain links TRBV6-6 with TRBJ1-2; D is ambiguous. The germline V and J ends were trimmed by 4 bases and 8 bases, with 11 bases remaining between them. The CDR3 sequence is 12 residues long. Germline V lookup: CDR1 MNHNY, CDR2 SVGAGI (reference sequence). CDR3 sequence reads: CASSWREVGYTF. The CDR3 region has the DNA TGTGCCAGCAGTTGGCGGGAGGTGGGCTACACCTTC.

V and J are TRBV28 and TRBJ2-7, with D perhaps matching TRBD1 or TRBD2 (6 bases each). With 7 bases removed from V and 11 bases from J, the gap between germline ends came to 21 bases. CDR3 size: 13 residues. Per the germline V gene, CDR1 is MDHEN and CDR2 is SYDVKM. Here the CDR3 DNA reads TGTGCCAGCACCGGCCGGAAAGAGGGGGGAAAGTACTTC. Translated, it gives CASTGRKEGGKYF.

This rearrangement joins TRBV29-1 to TRBJ1-4, with 8 positions matching TRBD1. This CDR3 has 13 amino acids. Germline V CDR1 and CDR2: SQVTM, ANQGSEA. J gave up 8 bases and V 4 bases, and 6 bases lay outside the gene matches. CDR3 sequence: CSVGTGIREKLFF. The CDR3 DNA is TGCAGCGTTGGGACAGGGATAAGGGAAAAACTGTTTTTT.

The V call is TRBV28, the J call TRBJ1-2; D is undetermined. Trimming took off 5 bases at V and 7 bases at J, with 8 bases between the two ends. CDR1 and CDR2 from the germline V gene are MDHEN and SYDVKM. The CDR3 sequence is 11 residues long. The CDR3 spells CASSLRSGYTF. CDR3 bases: TGTGCCAGCAGTCTCAGGAGTGGCTACACCTTC.

The rearrangement uses TRBV6-6 and TRBJ1-2; 8 nucleotides line up with TRBD1. This CDR3 contains 12 residues. With 6 bases clipped from V and 5 bases from J, the junction kept 2 bases outside the gene matches. The germline gives CDR1 MNHNY, CDR2 SVGAGI (reference sequence). The CDR3 loop reads CASSRTGYGYTF. CDR3 nucleotide sequence: TGTGCCAGCAGCCGGACAGGGTATGGCTACACCTTC.

The chain employs TRBV10-3 and TRBJ2-3, with D perhaps given as TRBD1 or TRBD2 (7 bases each). Germline loops: CDR1 ENHRY, CDR2 SYGVKD. Deletions cut 5 bases from V and 2 bases from J, with 14 bases between. The CDR3 totals 15 residues. The CDR3 coding sequence is TGTGCCATCAGTTCCGACAGGGACTACACAGATACGCAGTATTTT. Translated: CAISSDRDYTDTQYF.

On this clone: Other DNA variants within this sample encode the same CDR3. The rearrangement uses TRBV6-5 and TRBJ2-7; 7 bases match TRBD1. Germline CDR1 and CDR2: MNHEY and SVGAGI. The CDR3 totals 14 residues. Germline trimming cut 0 bases from V and 4 bases from J; bases unmatched to any gene: 3. CDR3 region: CASSYSRQGYEQYF. The CDR3 nucleotides are TGTGCCAGCAGTTACTCGCGACAGGGTTACGAGCAGTACTTC.

This clone has more than one count but fewer than ten. The DNA of the CDR3 is TGTGCCTGGAGTCACCGGACAGGGAAGAACACTGAAGCTTTCTTT. It is translated as CAWSHRTGKNTEAFF. The chain has TRBV30 and TRBJ1-1; 8 positions match TRBD1. Germline assignment: CDR1 GTSNPN and CDR2 SVGIG (reference sequence). The CDR3 length is 15 residues. The V and J ends lost 2 bases and 1 base, in that order; junction bases with no gene match: 6.

The V call is TRBV30, the J call TRBJ2-3; D remains ambiguous. The CDR3 contains 14 residues. Germline CDR1 is GTSNPN and CDR2 is SVGIG (reference sequence). V lost 0 bases, J lost 3 bases, and 10 bases lay in between. This CDR3 is CAWSVNMFTDTQYF. The CDR3 DNA reads TGTGCCTGGAGTGTAAACATGTTTACAGATACGCAGTATTTT.